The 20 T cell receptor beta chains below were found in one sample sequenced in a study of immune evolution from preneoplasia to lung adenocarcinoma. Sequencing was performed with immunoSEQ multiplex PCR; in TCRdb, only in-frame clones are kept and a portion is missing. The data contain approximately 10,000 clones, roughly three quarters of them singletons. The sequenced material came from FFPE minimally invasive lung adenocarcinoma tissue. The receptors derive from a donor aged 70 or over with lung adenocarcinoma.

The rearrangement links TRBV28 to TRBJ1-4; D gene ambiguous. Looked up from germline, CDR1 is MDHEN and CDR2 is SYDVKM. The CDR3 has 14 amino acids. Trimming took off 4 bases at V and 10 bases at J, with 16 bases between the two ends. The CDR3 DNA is TGTGCCAGCAGTTCCCCGGGTTCGGGTCGAAAACTGTTTTTT. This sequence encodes CASSSPGSGRKLFF.

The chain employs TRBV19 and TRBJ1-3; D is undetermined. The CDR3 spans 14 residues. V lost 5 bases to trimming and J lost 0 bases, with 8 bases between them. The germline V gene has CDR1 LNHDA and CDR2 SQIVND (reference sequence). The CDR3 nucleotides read TGTGCCAGTAGTCCGGAAAGCTCTGGAAACACCATATATTTT. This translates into CASSPESSGNTIYF.

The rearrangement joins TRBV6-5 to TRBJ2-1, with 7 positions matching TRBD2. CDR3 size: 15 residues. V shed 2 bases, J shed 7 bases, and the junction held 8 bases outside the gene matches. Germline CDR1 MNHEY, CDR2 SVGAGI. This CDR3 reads CASSYRRESINEQFF. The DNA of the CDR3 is TGTGCCAGCAGTTACCGGCGGGAGTCGATAAATGAGCAGTTCTTC.

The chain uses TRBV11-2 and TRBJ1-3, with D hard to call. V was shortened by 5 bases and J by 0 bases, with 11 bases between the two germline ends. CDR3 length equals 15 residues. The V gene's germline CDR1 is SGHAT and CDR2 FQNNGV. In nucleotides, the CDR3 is TGTGCCAGCAGCCGAACGGTGAGCTCTGGAAACACCATATATTTT. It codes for CASSRTVSSGNTIYF.

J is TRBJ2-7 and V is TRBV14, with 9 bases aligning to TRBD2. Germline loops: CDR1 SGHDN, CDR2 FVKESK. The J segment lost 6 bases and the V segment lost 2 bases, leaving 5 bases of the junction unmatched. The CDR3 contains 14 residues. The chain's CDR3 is CASSQTSGRTEQYF. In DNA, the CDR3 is TGTGCCAGCAGCCAAACCAGCGGGAGGACCGAGCAGTACTTC.

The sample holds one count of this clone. CDR3: CASSDRQQPQHF. The CDR3 bases are TGTGCCAGCAGCGATCGACAGCAGCCCCAGCATTTT. This chain links TRBV7-2 with TRBJ1-5; maybe TRBD1 (5 bases). Trimming took off 5 bases at V and 7 bases at J, with 9 bases between the two ends. The germline V gene has CDR1 SGHTA and CDR2 FQGNSA. This CDR3 spans 12 amino acids.

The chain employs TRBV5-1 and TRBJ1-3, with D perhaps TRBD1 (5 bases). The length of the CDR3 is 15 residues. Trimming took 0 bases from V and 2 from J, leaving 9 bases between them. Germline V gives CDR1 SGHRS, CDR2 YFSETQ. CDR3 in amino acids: CASSLDGHTGNTIYF. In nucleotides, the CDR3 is TGCGCCAGCAGCTTGGATGGACATACTGGAAACACCATATATTTT.

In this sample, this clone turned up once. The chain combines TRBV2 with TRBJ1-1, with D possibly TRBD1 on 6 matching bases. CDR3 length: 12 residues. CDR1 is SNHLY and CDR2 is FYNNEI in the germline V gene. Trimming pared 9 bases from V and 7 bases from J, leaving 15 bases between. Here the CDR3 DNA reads TGTGCCAGAAGTCAGGGGTCGGGTGAAGCTTTCTTT. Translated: CARSQGSGEAFF.

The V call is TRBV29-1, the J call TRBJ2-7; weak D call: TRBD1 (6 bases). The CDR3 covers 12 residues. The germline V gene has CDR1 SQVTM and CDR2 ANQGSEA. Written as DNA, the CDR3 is TGCGCCTCGACAGGTACTACCTACGAGCAGTACTTC. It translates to CASTGTTYEQYF.

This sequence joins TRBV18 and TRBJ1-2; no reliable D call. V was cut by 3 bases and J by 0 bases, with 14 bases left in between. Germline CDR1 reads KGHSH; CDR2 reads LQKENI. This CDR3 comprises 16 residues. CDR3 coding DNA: TGTGCCAGCTCACCTGGCTTGGGCTCAACTAACTATGGCTACACCTTC. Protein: CASSPGLGSTNYGYTF.

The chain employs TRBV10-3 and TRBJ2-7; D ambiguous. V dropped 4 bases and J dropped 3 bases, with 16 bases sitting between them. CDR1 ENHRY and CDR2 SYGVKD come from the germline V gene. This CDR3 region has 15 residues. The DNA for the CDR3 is TGTGCCATCAGTGGGGCGGTAGGAGCAGACTACGAGCAGTACTTC. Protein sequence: CAISGAVGADYEQYF.

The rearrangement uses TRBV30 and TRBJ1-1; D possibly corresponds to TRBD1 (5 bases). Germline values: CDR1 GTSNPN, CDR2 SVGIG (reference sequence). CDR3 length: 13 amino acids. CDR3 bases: TGTGCGAATAGGCAGGGATGGGGCACTGAAGCTTTCTTT. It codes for CANRQGWGTEAFF.

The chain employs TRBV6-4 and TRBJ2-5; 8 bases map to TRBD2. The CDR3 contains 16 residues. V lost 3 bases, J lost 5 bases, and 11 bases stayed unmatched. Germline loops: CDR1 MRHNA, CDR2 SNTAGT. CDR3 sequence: CASSETGTRGSETQYF. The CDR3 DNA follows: TGTGCCAGCAGTGAAACTGGGACTAGGGGATCTGAGACCCAGTACTTC.

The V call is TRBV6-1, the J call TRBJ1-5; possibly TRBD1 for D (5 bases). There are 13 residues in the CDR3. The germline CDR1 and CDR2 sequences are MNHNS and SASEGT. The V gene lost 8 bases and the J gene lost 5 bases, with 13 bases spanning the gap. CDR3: CASGRGMDQPQHF. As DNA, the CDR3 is TGTGCCAGCGGGCGGGGGATGGATCAGCCCCAGCATTTT.

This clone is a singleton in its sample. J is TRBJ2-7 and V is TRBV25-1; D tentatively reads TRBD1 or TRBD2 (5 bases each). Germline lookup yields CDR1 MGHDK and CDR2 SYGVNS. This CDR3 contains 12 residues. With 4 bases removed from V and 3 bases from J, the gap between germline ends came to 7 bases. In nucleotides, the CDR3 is TGTGCCAGCAGTGGGGGGTACTACGAGCAGTACTTC. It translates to CASSGGYYEQYF.

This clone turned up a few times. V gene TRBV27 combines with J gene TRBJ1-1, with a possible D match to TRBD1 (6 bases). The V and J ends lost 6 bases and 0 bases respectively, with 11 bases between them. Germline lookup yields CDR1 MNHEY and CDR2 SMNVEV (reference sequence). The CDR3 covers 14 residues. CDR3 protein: CASRIQGMNTEAFF. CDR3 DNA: TGTGCCAGCAGGATACAGGGTATGAACACTGAAGCTTTCTTT.

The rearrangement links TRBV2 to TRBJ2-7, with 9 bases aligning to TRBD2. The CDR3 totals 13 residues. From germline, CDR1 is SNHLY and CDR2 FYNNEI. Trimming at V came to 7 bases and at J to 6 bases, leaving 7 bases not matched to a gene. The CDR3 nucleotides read TGTGCCAGCAATCCAGCGGGAGGCTCCGAGCAGTACTTC. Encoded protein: CASNPAGGSEQYF.

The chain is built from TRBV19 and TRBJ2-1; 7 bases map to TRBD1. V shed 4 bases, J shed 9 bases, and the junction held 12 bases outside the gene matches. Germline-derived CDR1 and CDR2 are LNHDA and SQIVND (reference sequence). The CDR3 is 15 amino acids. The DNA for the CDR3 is TGTGCCAGTAGTAAGGGACAGTCTCAGATGGGTGAGCAGTTCTTC. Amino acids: CASSKGQSQMGEQFF.

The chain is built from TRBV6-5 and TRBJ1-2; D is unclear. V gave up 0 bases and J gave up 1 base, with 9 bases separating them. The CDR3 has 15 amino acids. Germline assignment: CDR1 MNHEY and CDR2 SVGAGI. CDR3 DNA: TGTGCCAGCAGTTACTCGTTAGCGGGTAACTATGGCTACACCTTC. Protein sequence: CASSYSLAGNYGYTF.

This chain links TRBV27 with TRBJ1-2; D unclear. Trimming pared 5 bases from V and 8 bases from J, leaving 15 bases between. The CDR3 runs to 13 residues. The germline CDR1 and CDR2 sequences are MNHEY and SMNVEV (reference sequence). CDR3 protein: CASSRQAGIGYTF. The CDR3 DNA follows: TGTGCCAGCAGTCGCCAGGCAGGCATAGGCTACACCTTC.